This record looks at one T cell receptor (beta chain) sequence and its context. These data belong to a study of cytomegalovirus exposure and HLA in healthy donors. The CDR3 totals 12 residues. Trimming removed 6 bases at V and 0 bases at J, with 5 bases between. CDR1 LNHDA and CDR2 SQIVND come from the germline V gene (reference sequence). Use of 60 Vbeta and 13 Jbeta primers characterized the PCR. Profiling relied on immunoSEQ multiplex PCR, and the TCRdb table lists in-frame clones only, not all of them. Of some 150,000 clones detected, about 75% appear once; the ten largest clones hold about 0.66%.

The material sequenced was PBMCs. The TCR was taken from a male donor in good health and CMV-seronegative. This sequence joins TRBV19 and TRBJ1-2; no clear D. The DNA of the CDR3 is TGTGCCAGTAGACAAACTAACTATGGCTACACCTTC. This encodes CASRQTNYGYTF.